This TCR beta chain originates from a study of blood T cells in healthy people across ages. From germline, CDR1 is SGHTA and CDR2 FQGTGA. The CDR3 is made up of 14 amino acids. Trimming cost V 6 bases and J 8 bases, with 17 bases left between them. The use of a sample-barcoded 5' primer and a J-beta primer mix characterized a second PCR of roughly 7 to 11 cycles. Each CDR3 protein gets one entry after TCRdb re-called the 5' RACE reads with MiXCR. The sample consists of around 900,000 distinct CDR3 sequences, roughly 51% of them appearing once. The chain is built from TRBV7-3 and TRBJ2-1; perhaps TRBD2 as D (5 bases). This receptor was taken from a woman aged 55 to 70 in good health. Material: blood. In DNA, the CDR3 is TGTGCCAGCAGACTCGGACCCGAGAGGGATGAGCAGTTCTTC. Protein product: CASRLGPERDEQFF.